These 16 T cell receptor beta chains share one sample of origin, sequenced in a study of T-cell memory formation after mild COVID-19. TCRdb reanalysed the 5' RACE reads using MiXCR and keeps one entry per CDR3 protein. The sample lists fewer than 250,000 distinct CDR3 sequences, about 10% occurring once. Sequencing used PBMCs or a T cell subset sorted from them (not recorded which). These receptors came from a man between 18 and 29 years old who had mild COVID-19 (a few samples of this study predate the infection). Cell type and time point are not known.

This clonotype was seen many times. This chain connects TRBV7-2 to TRBJ2-3; D gene uncertain. Trimming stripped 5 bases from V and 4 bases from J, with 10 bases between. Germline CDR1 SGHTA, CDR2 FQGNSA. The CDR3 is 13 amino acids. Here the CDR3 DNA reads TGTGCCAGCAGCCCCCACTCGCCAGATACGCAGTATTTT. It codes for CASSPHSPDTQYF.

In this sample, this clonotype turned up many times. The genes are TRBV5-1 and TRBJ2-6; a weak D match, TRBD2 (5 bases). The CDR3 covers 15 residues. The V and J ends lost 1 base and 0 bases respectively, with 5 bases between them. Germline V CDR1 and CDR2: SGHRS, YFSETQ. The CDR3 DNA reads as TGCGCCAGCAGCTTGACTAGCTCTGGGGCCAACGTCCTGACTTTC. Translated, it gives CASSLTSSGANVLTF.

This clonotype has just a few counts. The rearrangement uses TRBV18 and TRBJ1-1, with 7 bases fitting TRBD1. This CDR3 is 15 amino acids long. With V trimmed by 3 bases and J by 1 base, 5 bases remained unmatched. Germline CDR1 KGHSH, CDR2 LQKENI. The CDR3 sequence is CASSPPTGPNTEAFF. In DNA form, the CDR3 reads TGTGCCAGCTCACCCCCGACAGGGCCGAACACTGAAGCTTTCTTT.

This clonotype was recorded at least ten times. The chain recombines TRBV5-1 with TRBJ2-3; D unclear. The germline gives CDR1 SGHRS, CDR2 YFSETQ. The CDR3 has 12 amino acids. V lost 2 bases, J lost 2 bases, and 3 bases lay in between. The CDR3 spells CASSFYTDTQYF. The CDR3 DNA sequence: TGCGCCAGCAGCTTTTACACAGATACGCAGTATTTT.

The chain links TRBV28 to TRBJ2-3; 8 nucleotides agree with TRBD2. The germline V gene encodes CDR1 MDHEN and CDR2 SYDVKM. This CDR3 comprises 14 residues. Trimming cost V 10 bases and J 1 base; bases outside gene matches: 7. The CDR3 DNA is TGTGCCACCGCGGTGCGGGGGGGCACAGATACGCAGTATTTT. It yields the protein CATAVRGGTDTQYF.

This clonotype was counted only a few times. As DNA, the CDR3 is TGTGCCAGCAGCTTAGCCCTTCCGGATCAGCCCCAGCATTTT. It translates to CASSLALPDQPQHF. The chain is built from TRBV7-9 and TRBJ1-5; D is ambiguous. Germline lookup yields CDR1 SEHNR and CDR2 FQNEAQ (reference sequence). There are 14 residues in the CDR3. Trimming pared 0 bases from V and 5 bases from J, leaving 8 bases between. Complete variable domain (other parts from reference TRBV7-9 and TRBJ1-5): DTGVSQNPRHKITKRGQNVTFRCDPISEHNRLYWYRQTLGQGPEFLTYFQNEAQLEKSRLLSDRFSAERPKGSFSTLEIQRTEQGDSAMYLCASSLALPDQPQHFGDGTRLSIL.

The chain is built from TRBV27 and TRBJ1-3; D not resolved. This CDR3 contains 16 residues. V was clipped by 5 bases and J by 0 bases, with 14 bases between them. The germline gives CDR1 MNHEY, CDR2 SMNVEV (reference sequence). CDR3 DNA sequence: TGTGCCAGCAGTATCGACGGGATAACCTCTGGAAACACCATATATTTT. Amino acid sequence: CASSIDGITSGNTIYF.

This clonotype was detected ten times or more. The V and J genes are TRBV28 and TRBJ1-2; D remains ambiguous. The CDR3 length is 15 residues. The ends were cut back, 4 bases at V and 6 bases at J, with 18 bases in the middle. The germline gives CDR1 MDHEN, CDR2 SYDVKM. CDR3 sequence (DNA): TGTGCCAGCAGTTCCTCGGGGATTGGGGATGATGGCTACACCTTC. Translated: CASSSSGIGDDGYTF.

This clonotype was seen only a few times. The V and J genes are TRBV7-2 and TRBJ2-2, with unresolved D. There are 14 residues in the CDR3. V was clipped by 1 base and J by 2 bases, with 5 bases between them. Germline CDR1 SGHTA, CDR2 FQGNSA. The DNA of the CDR3 is TGTGCCAGCAGCTTAGATTACAACACCGGGGAGCTGTTTTTT. This encodes CASSLDYNTGELFF.

Ten or more counts support this clonotype. The genes are TRBV7-9 and TRBJ2-4, with 8 bases aligning to TRBD1. Germline-derived CDR1 and CDR2 are SEHNR and FQNEAQ (reference sequence). J lost 9 bases, V lost 7 bases, and 14 bases had no gene match. The CDR3 is made up of 15 amino acids. The CDR3, as DNA: TGTGCCAGCACCCGTAAACAGGGGGGAATGGGCATTCAGTACTTC. It codes for CASTRKQGGMGIQYF. Combining the CDR3 with reference TRBV7-9 and TRBJ2-4 gives the whole variable domain DTGVSQNPRHKITKRGQNVTFRCDPISEHNRLYWYRQTLGQGPEFLTYFQNEAQLEKSRLLSDRFSAERPKGSFSTLEIQRTEQGDSAMYLCASTRKQGGMGIQYFGAGTRLSVL.

This clonotype was detected a few times. This rearrangement joins TRBV2 to TRBJ2-4; D remains ambiguous. CDR1 and CDR2 from the germline V gene are SNHLY and FYNNEI. The CDR3 loop spans 15 amino acids. V was cut by 6 bases and J by 3 bases, with 15 bases left in between. CDR3 sequence (DNA): TGTGCCAGCAGCCTGAACCGGGTGGGCAAAAACATTCAGTACTTC. It translates to CASSLNRVGKNIQYF.

This clonotype was counted a few times. The rearrangement uses TRBV4-3 and TRBJ1-5, with 10 nucleotides matching TRBD1. J was trimmed by 7 bases and V by 2 bases; bases with no gene match: 11. CDR1 is LGHNA and CDR2 is YSLEER in the germline V gene. This CDR3 is 17 amino acids long. Here the CDR3 DNA reads TGCGCCAGCAGCCAACCAAGAACCGGGACAGGGGAACAGCCCCAGCATTTT. Amino acids: CASSQPRTGTGEQPQHF.

This clonotype was seen a few times. The gene calls are TRBV7-9 and TRBJ2-3; D is uncertain. V was clipped by 1 base and J by 6 bases, with 8 bases between them. CDR1 is SEHNR and CDR2 is FQNEAQ in the germline V gene (reference sequence). The CDR3 has 13 amino acids. CDR3 DNA: TGTGCCAGCAGCTTAGTGTTCGGGGATACGCAGTATTTT. This encodes CASSLVFGDTQYF.

V is TRBV18 and J is TRBJ1-1, with D unresolved. The CDR3 is made up of 15 amino acids. Trimming removed 1 base at V and 4 bases at J, with 13 bases between. The germline V gene has CDR1 KGHSH and CDR2 LQKENI. The CDR3 coding sequence is TGTGCCAGCTCACCACGGTCGGGGTGGAGCACTGAAGCTTTCTTT. This encodes CASSPRSGWSTEAFF.

The CDR3 region has the DNA TGTGCCAGCAGTTACCTGGCAGGTCAGCCCCAGCATTTT. It encodes CASSYLAGQPQHF. This chain joins TRBV6-2 or TRBV6-3 and TRBJ1-5; D gene uncertain. There are 13 residues in the CDR3. Germline CDR1 reads MNHEY; CDR2 reads SVGEGT. V lost 2 bases and J lost 6, with 8 bases in between.

This clonotype occurred a few times. The rearrangement links TRBV6-6 to TRBJ1-5, with TRBD1 matching 9 bases. The CDR3 runs 15 residues. Per the germline V gene, CDR1 is MNHNY and CDR2 is SVGAGI (reference sequence). J lost 5 bases, V lost 7 bases, and 9 bases had no gene match. The CDR3 loop reads CASTTRGQGHQPQHF. In nucleotides, the CDR3 is TGTGCCAGCACCACCCGGGGACAGGGTCATCAGCCCCAGCATTTT.